This T cell receptor beta chain was sequenced for a study of OX40 agonist ivuxolimab in advanced cancers. Turning to the study itself: Patients in dose escalation had liver, melanoma, kidney or head and neck cancers. It was permissible to have had prior anti-PD-1, anti-PD-L1 or anti-CTLA-4 therapy, and under 45% had some.

There are 13 residues in the CDR3. Trimming took off 4 bases at V and 6 bases at J, with 12 bases between the two ends. Germline V gives CDR1 SGHRS, CDR2 YFSETQ. Only in-frame clones appear in the TCRdb table, and some are missing; sequencing was by immunoSEQ multiplex PCR. This table has about 100,000 clones, 89% appearing once. On cycle 4 day 1 and cycle 7 day 1, as well as at baseline, blood was sampled. Sequencing used CD4+ or CD8+ T cells sorted from blood, obtained in a trial of the OX40 agonist ivuxolimab. The receptor's source is an adult with an advanced solid tumor such as melanoma, head and neck, liver or kidney cancer. This chain connects TRBV5-1 to TRBJ2-3; a weak D match, TRBD1 (7 bases). This CDR3 reads CASSGGTVDTQYF. In DNA, the CDR3 is TGCGCCAGCAGCGGCGGGACAGTGGATACGCAGTATTTT. The variable domain in full, completed from reference TRBV5-1 and TRBJ2-3, reads KAGVTQTPRYLIKTRGQQVTLSCSPISGHRSVSWYQQTPGQGLQFLFEYFSETQRNKGNFPGRFSGRQFSNSRSEMNVSTLELGDSALYLCASSGGTVDTQYFGPGTRLTVL.